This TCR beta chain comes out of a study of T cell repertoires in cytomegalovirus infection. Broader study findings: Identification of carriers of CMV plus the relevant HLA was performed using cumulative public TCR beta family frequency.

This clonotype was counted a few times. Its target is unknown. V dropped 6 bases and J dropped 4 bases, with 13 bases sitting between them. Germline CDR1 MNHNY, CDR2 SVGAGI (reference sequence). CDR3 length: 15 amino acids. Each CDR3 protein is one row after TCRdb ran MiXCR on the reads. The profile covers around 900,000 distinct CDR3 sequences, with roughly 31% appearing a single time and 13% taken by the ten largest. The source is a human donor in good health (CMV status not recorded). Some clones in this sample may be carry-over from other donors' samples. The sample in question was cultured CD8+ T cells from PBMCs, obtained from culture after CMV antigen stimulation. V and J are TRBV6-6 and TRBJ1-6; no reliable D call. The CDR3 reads CASSPLGGYNSPLHF. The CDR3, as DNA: TGTGCCAGCAGCCCGCTGGGCGGATATAATTCACCCCTCCACTTT.